A selection of T cell receptor beta chains follows, all from one sample in a study of chemoradiotherapy in HPV16-positive cancers. Method: immunoSEQ multiplex PCR; TCRdb's copy keeps in-frame clones and lacks some. The data contain under 5,000 clones, about 75% of them singletons. This material was collected from a patient who underwent chemoradiotherapy. Receptor source: a human donor with HPV-associated anogenital cancer. CDR3s include the opening cysteine and the closing phenylalanine or tryptophan. Each record gives: D gene, V gene, J gene, clone size, CDR3 protein, CDR3 DNA. D genes are given only for firm matches. Clone size is not always given. Where it is, it says once, few, many or a class for expanded clones.

d_gene: NA
v_gene: TRBV4-2
j_gene: TRBJ2-1
abundance: few
CDR3aa: CASSHVSGGYNEQFF
CDR3nt: TGTGCCAGCAGCCACGTGTCGGGCGGCTACAATGAGCAGTTCTTC

d_gene: NA
v_gene: TRBV6-6
j_gene: TRBJ2-7
abundance: NA
CDR3aa: CASSRDFQAYEQYF
CDR3nt: TGTGCCAGCAGTCGGGACTTTCAGGCCTACGAGCAGTACTTC

d_gene: TRBD1
v_gene: TRBV5-4
j_gene: TRBJ1-1
abundance: NA
CDR3aa: CASSSPGQGITEAFF
CDR3nt: TGTGCCAGCAGCTCGCCGGGACAGGGGATCACTGAAGCTTTCTTT

d_gene: NA
v_gene: TRBV7-8
j_gene: TRBJ1-2
abundance: once
CDR3aa: CASSFTGAGGYTF
CDR3nt: TGTGCCAGCAGCTTTACGGGGGCAGGCGGCTACACCTTC

d_gene: NA
v_gene: TRBV27
j_gene: TRBJ1-1
abundance: NA
CDR3aa: CASSSSQNTEAFF
CDR3nt: TGTGCCAGCAGTTCCTCACAGAACACTGAAGCTTTCTTT

d_gene: NA
v_gene: TRBV2
j_gene: TRBJ2-3
abundance: few
CDR3aa: CASSEFDTQYF
CDR3nt: TGTGCCAGCAGTGAATTTGATACGCAGTATTTT

d_gene: TRBD2
v_gene: TRBV28
j_gene: TRBJ2-1
abundance: NA
CDR3aa: CASSLRLADSSYNEQFF
CDR3nt: TGTGCCAGCAGTCTCAGACTAGCGGATTCCTCCTACAATGAGCAGTTCTTC

d_gene: TRBD2
v_gene: TRBV29-1
j_gene: TRBJ2-1
abundance: NA
CDR3aa: CSVEESGGPYNEQFF
CDR3nt: TGCAGCGTTGAGGAGAGCGGGGGGCCCTACAATGAGCAGTTCTTC

d_gene: NA
v_gene: TRBV19
j_gene: TRBJ1-5
abundance: NA
CDR3aa: CASSILSRDQPQHF
CDR3nt: TGTGCCAGTAGTATCCTCTCCCGGGATCAGCCCCAGCATTTT

d_gene: TRBD2
v_gene: TRBV7-2
j_gene: TRBJ2-5
abundance: NA
CDR3aa: CASSLAPGGPWETQYF
CDR3nt: TGTGCCAGCAGCTTAGCGCCGGGGGGGCCTTGGGAGACCCAGTACTTC

d_gene: NA
v_gene: TRBV28
j_gene: TRBJ1-1
abundance: NA
CDR3aa: CASSLGAGFPPEAFF
CDR3nt: TGTGCCAGCAGTTTAGGGGCTGGTTTTCCCCCTGAAGCTTTCTTT

d_gene: TRBD2
v_gene: TRBV30
j_gene: TRBJ2-3
abundance: NA
CDR3aa: CAWSGGTSGGAWADTQYF
CDR3nt: TGTGCCTGGAGTGGAGGGACTAGCGGGGGGGCTTGGGCAGATACGCAGTATTTT

d_gene: TRBD1
v_gene: TRBV2
j_gene: TRBJ1-1
abundance: once
CDR3aa: CASTETGGSRNTEAFF
CDR3nt: TGTGCCAGCACGGAGACAGGGGGTAGCAGGAACACTGAAGCTTTCTTT

d_gene: TRBD1
v_gene: TRBV5-1
j_gene: TRBJ1-3
abundance: NA
CDR3aa: CASSLAGTGSLGNTIYF
CDR3nt: TGCGCCAGCAGCTTGGCCGGGACAGGCTCGTTAGGAAACACCATATATTTT

d_gene: NA
v_gene: TRBV7-2
j_gene: TRBJ1-1
abundance: NA
CDR3aa: CASSSTGTSTEAFF
CDR3nt: TGTGCCAGCAGCTCGACAGGTACCTCTACTGAAGCTTTCTTT

d_gene: TRBD2
v_gene: TRBV7-3
j_gene: TRBJ2-2
abundance: few
CDR3aa: CASSLSLAGVGTGELFF
CDR3nt: TGTGCCAGCAGCTTAAGTCTGGCGGGGGTCGGCACCGGGGAGCTGTTTTTT

d_gene: NA
v_gene: TRBV6-6
j_gene: TRBJ2-5
abundance: NA
CDR3aa: CASSYSGVIQETQYF
CDR3nt: TGTGCCAGCAGTTATTCCGGGGTTATCCAAGAGACCCAGTACTTC

d_gene: NA
v_gene: TRBV19
j_gene: TRBJ1-4
abundance: few
CDR3aa: CASSPLDYEKLFF
CDR3nt: TGTGCCAGTAGTCCCCTGGATTATGAAAAACTGTTTTTT

d_gene: TRBD2
v_gene: TRBV30
j_gene: TRBJ2-3
abundance: NA
CDR3aa: CAWSVAGGGDTQYF
CDR3nt: TGTGCCTGGAGTGTAGCGGGGGGAGGGGATACGCAGTATTTT

d_gene: NA
v_gene: TRBV19
j_gene: TRBJ2-5
abundance: few
CDR3aa: CASKIGREGRETQYF
CDR3nt: TGTGCCAGCAAAATAGGCCGCGAGGGAAGAGAGACCCAGTACTTC

d_gene: NA
v_gene: TRBV7-9
j_gene: TRBJ2-5
abundance: NA
CDR3aa: CASSPIGGVGKTQYF
CDR3nt: TGTGCCAGCAGCCCCATAGGGGGGGTCGGCAAGACCCAGTACTTC

d_gene: NA
v_gene: TRBV19
j_gene: TRBJ1-1
abundance: NA
CDR3aa: CASSSRREGTEAFF
CDR3nt: TGTGCCAGTAGTAGCCGCCGGGAGGGCACTGAAGCTTTCTTT

d_gene: NA
v_gene: TRBV15
j_gene: TRBJ1-5
abundance: NA
CDR3aa: CATSRDRAAGQPQHF
CDR3nt: TGTGCCACCAGCAGAGATCGGGCCGCCGGTCAGCCCCAGCATTTT

d_gene: NA
v_gene: TRBV21-1
j_gene: TRBJ1-2
abundance: NA
CDR3aa: CASIIPRDSNYGYTF
CDR3nt: TGTGCCAGCATCATCCCCAGGGACAGCAACTATGGCTACACCTTC

d_gene: TRBD1
v_gene: TRBV7-2
j_gene: TRBJ2-7
abundance: NA
CDR3aa: CASSLDGTVPGYEQYF
CDR3nt: TGTGCCAGCAGCTTAGATGGGACAGTCCCCGGGTACGAGCAGTACTTC

d_gene: TRBD2
v_gene: TRBV14
j_gene: TRBJ2-2
abundance: few
CDR3aa: CASRTSGEGTGELFF
CDR3nt: TGTGCCAGCAGGACTAGCGGGGAGGGCACCGGGGAGCTGTTTTTT

d_gene: NA
v_gene: TRBV5-4
j_gene: TRBJ1-6
abundance: NA
CDR3aa: CASSSPGANSPLHF
CDR3nt: TGTGCCAGCAGCTCGCCGGGGGCTAATTCACCCCTCCACTTT

d_gene: TRBD2
v_gene: TRBV19
j_gene: TRBJ2-3
abundance: NA
CDR3aa: CASSIGPGLAGTSTDTQYF
CDR3nt: TGTGCCAGTAGTATCGGCCCGGGACTAGCGGGGACTTCCACAGATACGCAGTATTTT

d_gene: NA
v_gene: TRBV7-3
j_gene: TRBJ1-2
abundance: few
CDR3aa: CASSLGGYGYTF
CDR3nt: TGTGCCAGCAGCTTAGGGGGATACGGCTACACCTTC

d_gene: NA
v_gene: TRBV4-3
j_gene: TRBJ2-3
abundance: NA
CDR3aa: CASSQGDRDTQYF
CDR3nt: TGCGCCAGCAGCCAGGGGGACCGAGATACGCAGTATTTT